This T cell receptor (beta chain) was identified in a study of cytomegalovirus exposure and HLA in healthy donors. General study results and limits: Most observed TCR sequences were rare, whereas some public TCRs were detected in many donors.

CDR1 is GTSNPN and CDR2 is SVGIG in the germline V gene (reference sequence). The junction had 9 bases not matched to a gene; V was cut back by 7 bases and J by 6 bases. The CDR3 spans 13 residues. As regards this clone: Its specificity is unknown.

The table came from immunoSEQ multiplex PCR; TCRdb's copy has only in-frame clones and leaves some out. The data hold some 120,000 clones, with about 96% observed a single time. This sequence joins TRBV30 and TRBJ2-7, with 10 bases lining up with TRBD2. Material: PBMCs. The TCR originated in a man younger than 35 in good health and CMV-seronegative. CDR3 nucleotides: TGTGCCTTAACGGGACTAGCGCCGCTCGAGCAGTACTTC. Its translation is CALTGLAPLEQYF.